The entry below gives a single T cell receptor (beta chain) sequence along with its context. Other DNA variants within this sample encode the same CDR3. PCR was performed using 60 Vbeta and 13 Jbeta primers. Original handling: In a later analysis, 10 million to 11 million of 60 million to 80 million unique beta chains occurred in at least two donors. Assay used: immunoSEQ multiplex PCR; TCRdb lists only in-frame clones, some missing. V and J calls and clone size come straight from that table; D and trimming were deduced from the DNA. The sample gives roughly 200,000 clones, 75% to 80% of which show up once; 2.9% is in the top ten. The sample belongs to a study of cytomegalovirus exposure and HLA in healthy donors. About the research overall: Some 85 million unique TCRs from HLA-typed donors were held in an early data release.

V lost 5 bases to trimming and J lost 5 bases, with 15 bases between them. The CDR3 covers 14 residues. The germline CDR1 and CDR2 sequences are LGHNT and FRNRAP. When sampled, the donors appeared nominally healthy, though they likely had unrecorded immune exposures. This clonotype originated in a female donor in good health and CMV-seronegative. The chain is built from TRBV12-5 and TRBJ1-2; D ambiguous. The sequenced sample was PBMCs. The CDR3 is CASGEPGFTYGYTF. In DNA form, the CDR3 reads TGTGCTAGTGGTGAACCGGGATTTACTTATGGCTACACCTTC. The full variable domain, in which reference TRBV12-5 and TRBJ1-2 provide the parts outside the CDR3, is DARVTQTPRHKVTEMGQEVTMRCQPILGHNTVFWYRQTMMQGLELLAYFRNRAPLDDSGMPKDRFSAEMPDATLATLKIQPSEPRDSAVYFCASGEPGFTYGYTFGSGTRLTVV.